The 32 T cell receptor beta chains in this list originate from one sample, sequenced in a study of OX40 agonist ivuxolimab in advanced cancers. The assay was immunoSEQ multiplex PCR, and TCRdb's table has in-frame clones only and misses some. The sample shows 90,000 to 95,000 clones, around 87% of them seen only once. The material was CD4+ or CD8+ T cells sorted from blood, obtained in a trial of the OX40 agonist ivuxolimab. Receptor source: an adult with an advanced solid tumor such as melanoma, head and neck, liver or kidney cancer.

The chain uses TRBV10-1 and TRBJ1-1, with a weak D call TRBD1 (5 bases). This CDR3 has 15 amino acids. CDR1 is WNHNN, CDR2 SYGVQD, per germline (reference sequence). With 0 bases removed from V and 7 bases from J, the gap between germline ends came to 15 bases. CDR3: CASSESGQGKNEAFF. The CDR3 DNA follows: TGCGCCAGCAGTGAGTCGGGGCAGGGTAAGAATGAAGCTTTCTTT.

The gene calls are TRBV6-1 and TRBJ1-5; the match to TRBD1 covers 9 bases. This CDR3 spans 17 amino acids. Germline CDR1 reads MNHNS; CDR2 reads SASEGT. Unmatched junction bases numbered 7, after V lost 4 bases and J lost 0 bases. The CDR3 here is CASSAGTGSYSNQPQHF. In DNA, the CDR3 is TGTGCCAGCAGTGCCGGGACAGGGAGTTATAGCAATCAGCCCCAGCATTTT.

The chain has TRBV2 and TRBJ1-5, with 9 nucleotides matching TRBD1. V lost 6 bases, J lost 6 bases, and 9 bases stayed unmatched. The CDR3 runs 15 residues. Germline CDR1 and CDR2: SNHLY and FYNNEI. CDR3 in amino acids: CASSLGQGLSQPQHF. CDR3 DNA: TGTGCCAGCAGCCTCGGACAGGGGCTAAGTCAGCCCCAGCATTTT.

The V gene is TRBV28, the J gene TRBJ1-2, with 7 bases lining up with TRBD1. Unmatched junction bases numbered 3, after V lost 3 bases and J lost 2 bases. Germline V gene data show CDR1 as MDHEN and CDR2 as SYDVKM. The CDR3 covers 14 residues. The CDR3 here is CASSLGQRNYGYTF. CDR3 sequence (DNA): TGTGCCAGCAGTTTGGGACAGAGAAACTATGGCTACACCTTC.

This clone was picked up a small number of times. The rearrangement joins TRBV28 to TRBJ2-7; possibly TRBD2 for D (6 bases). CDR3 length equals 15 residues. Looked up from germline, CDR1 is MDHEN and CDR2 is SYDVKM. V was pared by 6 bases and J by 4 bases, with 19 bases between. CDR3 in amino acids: CASSKEDYRTYEQYF. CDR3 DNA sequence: TGTGCCAGCAGCAAAGAGGACTACCGAACATACGAGCAGTACTTC.

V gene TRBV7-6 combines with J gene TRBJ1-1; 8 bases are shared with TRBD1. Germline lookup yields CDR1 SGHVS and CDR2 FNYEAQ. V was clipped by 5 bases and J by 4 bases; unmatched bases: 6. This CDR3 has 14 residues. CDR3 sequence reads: CASSAITGGTEAFF. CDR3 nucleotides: TGTGCCAGCAGCGCGATAACAGGGGGCACTGAAGCTTTCTTT.

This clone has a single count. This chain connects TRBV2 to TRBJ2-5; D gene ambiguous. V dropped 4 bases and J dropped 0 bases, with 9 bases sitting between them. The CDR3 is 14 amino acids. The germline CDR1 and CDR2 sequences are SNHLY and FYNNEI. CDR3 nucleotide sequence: TGTGCCAGCAGTGCTTCCAGATACCAAGAGACCCAGTACTTC. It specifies CASSASRYQETQYF.

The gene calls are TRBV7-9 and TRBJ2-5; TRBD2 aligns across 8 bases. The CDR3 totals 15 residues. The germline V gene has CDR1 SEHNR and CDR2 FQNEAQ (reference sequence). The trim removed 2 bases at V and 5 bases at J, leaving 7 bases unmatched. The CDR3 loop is CASSLTAGEAETQYF. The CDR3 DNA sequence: TGTGCCAGCAGCTTAACAGCGGGAGAGGCGGAGACCCAGTACTTC. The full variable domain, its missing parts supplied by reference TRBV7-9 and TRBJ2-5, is DTGVSQNPRHKITKRGQNVTFRCDPISEHNRLYWYRQTLGQGPEFLTYFQNEAQLEKSRLLSDRFSAERPKGSFSTLEIQRTEQGDSAMYLCASSLTAGEAETQYFGPGTRLLVL.

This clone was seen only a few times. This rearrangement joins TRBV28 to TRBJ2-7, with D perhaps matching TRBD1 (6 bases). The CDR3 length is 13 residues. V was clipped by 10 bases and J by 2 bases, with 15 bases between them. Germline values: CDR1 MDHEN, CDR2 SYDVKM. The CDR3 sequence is CATTRQEPYEQYF. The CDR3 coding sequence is TGTGCCACCACCCGACAGGAGCCCTACGAGCAGTACTTC.

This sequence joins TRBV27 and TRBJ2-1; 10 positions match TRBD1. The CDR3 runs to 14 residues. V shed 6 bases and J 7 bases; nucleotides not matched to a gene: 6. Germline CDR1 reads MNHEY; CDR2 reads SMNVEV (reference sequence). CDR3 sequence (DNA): TGTGCCAGCAGGGCCGGGACAGGGGTAAATGAGCAGTTCTTC. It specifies CASRAGTGVNEQFF.

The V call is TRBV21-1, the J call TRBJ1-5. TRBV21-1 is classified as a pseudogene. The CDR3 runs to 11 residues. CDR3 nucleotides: TGTGCCAGCAGCATTAATCAGCCCCAGCATTTT. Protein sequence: CASSINQPQHF.

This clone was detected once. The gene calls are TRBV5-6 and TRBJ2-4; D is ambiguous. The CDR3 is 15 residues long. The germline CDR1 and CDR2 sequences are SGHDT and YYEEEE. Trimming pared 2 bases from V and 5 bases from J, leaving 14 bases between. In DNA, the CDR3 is TGTGCCAGCAGCTTTTCACGATTGATCCAAAACATTCAGTACTTC. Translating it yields CASSFSRLIQNIQYF.

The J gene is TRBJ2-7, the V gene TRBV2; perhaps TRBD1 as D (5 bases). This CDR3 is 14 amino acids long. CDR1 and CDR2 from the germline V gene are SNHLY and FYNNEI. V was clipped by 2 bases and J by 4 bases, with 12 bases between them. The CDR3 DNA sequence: TGTGCCAGCAGTGAACAGGGAAGTTATTACGAGCAGTACGTC. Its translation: CASSEQGSYYEQYV.

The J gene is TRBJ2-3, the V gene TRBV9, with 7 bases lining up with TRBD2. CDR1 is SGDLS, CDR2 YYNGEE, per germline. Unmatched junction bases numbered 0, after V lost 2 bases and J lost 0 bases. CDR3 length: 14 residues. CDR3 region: CASSVSGSTDTQYF. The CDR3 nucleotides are TGTGCCAGCAGCGTTAGCGGGAGCACAGATACGCAGTATTTT.

CDR3 loop: CASSLWAGYEQYV. The DNA for the CDR3 is TGTGCCAGCAGCTTATGGGCGGGGTACGAGCAGTACGTC. This chain links TRBV7-2 with TRBJ2-7; possible D gene TRBD2, 6 bases. The V gene's germline CDR1 is SGHTA and CDR2 FQGNSA. This CDR3 region has 13 residues. Trimming pared 2 bases from V and 4 bases from J, leaving 9 bases between.

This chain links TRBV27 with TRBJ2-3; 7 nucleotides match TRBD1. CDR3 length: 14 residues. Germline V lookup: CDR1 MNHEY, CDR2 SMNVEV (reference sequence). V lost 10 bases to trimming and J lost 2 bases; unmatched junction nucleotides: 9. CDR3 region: CATSKTGYTDTQYF. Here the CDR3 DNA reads TGTGCCACTTCTAAGACAGGGTACACAGATACGCAGTATTTT.

The CDR3 DNA follows: TGTGCCAGCAGCTTCGGACTAGGAACGACAGATACGCAGTATTTT. This encodes CASSFGLGTTDTQYF. This chain connects TRBV7-8 to TRBJ2-3, with 7 nucleotides matching TRBD2. Germline lookup yields CDR1 SGHVS and CDR2 FQNEAQ. Germline trimming cut 3 bases from V and 3 bases from J; bases unmatched to any gene: 6. This CDR3 is 15 amino acids long.

DNA of the CDR3: TGTGCCAGCAGGCGGACTAGCGGGGTCTACGAGCAGTACTTC. It translates to CASRRTSGVYEQYF. V usage is TRBV2 and J usage is TRBJ2-7; 12 nucleotides agree with TRBD2. The CDR3 has 14 amino acids. Per the germline V gene, CDR1 is SNHLY and CDR2 is FYNNEI. The ends lost 6 bases at V and 3 bases at J; junction bases unmatched: 3.

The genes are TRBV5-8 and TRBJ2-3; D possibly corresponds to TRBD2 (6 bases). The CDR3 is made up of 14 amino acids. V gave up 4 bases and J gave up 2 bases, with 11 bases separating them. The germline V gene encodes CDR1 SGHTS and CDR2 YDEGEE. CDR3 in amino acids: CASSPGLSTDTQYF. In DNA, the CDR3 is TGTGCCAGCAGCCCGGGACTTTCCACAGATACGCAGTATTTT.

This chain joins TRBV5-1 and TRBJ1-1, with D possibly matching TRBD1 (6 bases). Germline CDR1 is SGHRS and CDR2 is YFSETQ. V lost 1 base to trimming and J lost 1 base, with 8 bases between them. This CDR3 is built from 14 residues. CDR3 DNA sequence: TGCGCCAGCAGCTTGACAGGGTGGAACACTGAAGCTTTCTTT. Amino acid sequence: CASSLTGWNTEAFF.

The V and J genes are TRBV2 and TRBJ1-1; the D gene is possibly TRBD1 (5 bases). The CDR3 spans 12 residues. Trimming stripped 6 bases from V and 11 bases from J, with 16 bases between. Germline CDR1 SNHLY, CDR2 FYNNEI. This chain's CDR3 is CASRAGTLQAFF. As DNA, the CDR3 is TGTGCCAGCAGAGCCGGGACTTTGCAGGCTTTCTTT.

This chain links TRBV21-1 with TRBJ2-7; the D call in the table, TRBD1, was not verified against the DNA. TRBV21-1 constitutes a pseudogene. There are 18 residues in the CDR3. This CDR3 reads CASNRTGRRGRSSYEQYV. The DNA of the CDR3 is TGTGCCAGCAACCGGACAGGGCGCCGCGGGAGAAGCTCCTACGAGCAGTACGTC.

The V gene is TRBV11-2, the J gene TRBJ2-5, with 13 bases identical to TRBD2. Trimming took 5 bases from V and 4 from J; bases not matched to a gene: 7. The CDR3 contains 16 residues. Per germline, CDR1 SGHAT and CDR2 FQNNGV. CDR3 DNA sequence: TGTGCCAGCAGCCCCCCCGGACTAGCGGGAGTAGAGACCCAGTACTTC. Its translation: CASSPPGLAGVETQYF.

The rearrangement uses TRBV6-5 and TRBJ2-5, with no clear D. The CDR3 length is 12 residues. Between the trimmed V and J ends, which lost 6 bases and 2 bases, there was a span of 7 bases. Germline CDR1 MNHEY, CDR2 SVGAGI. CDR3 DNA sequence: TGTGCCAGCAGCCAAATTCAAGAGACCCAGTACTTC. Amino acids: CASSQIQETQYF.

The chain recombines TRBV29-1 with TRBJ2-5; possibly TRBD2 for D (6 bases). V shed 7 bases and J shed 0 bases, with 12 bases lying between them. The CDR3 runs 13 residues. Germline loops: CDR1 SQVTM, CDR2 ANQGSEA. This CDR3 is CSAFRDYQETQYF. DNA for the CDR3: TGCAGCGCCTTCCGGGACTACCAAGAGACCCAGTACTTC. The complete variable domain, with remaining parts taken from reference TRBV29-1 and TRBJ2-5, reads SAVISQKPSRDICQRGTSLTIQCQVDSQVTMMFWYRQQPGQSLTLIATANQGSEATYESGFVIDKFPISRPNLTFSTLTVSNMSPEDSSIYLCSAFRDYQETQYFGPGTRLLVL.

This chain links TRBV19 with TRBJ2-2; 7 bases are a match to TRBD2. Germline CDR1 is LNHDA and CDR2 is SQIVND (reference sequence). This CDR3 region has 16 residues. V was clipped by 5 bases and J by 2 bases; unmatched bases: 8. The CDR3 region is CASSLQRGANTGELFF. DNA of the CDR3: TGTGCCAGTAGTCTACAGCGGGGAGCTAACACCGGGGAGCTGTTTTTT.

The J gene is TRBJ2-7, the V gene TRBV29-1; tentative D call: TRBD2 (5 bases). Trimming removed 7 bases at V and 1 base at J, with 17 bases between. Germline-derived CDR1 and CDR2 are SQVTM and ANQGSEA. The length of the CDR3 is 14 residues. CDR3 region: CSAKPGLGSYEQYF. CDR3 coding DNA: TGCAGCGCCAAACCCGGACTGGGATCCTACGAGCAGTACTTC.

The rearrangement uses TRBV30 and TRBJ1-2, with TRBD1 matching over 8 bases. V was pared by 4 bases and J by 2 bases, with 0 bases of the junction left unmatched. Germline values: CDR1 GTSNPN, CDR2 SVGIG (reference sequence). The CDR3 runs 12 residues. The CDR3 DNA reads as TGTGCCTGGACAGGGGGCAACTATGGCTACACCTTC. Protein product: CAWTGGNYGYTF.

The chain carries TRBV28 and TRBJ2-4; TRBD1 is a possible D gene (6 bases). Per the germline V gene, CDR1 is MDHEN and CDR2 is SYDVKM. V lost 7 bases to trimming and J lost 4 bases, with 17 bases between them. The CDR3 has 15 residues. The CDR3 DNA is TGTGCCAGCACCCCCCGGGGTCAGGGGAAAAACATTCAGTACTTC. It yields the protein CASTPRGQGKNIQYF.

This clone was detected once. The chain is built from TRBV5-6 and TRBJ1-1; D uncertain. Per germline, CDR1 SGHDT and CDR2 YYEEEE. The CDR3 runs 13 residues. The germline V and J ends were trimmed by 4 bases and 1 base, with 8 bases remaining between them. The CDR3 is CASSPGPNTEAFF. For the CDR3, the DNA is TGTGCCAGCAGCCCTGGACCGAACACTGAAGCTTTCTTT.

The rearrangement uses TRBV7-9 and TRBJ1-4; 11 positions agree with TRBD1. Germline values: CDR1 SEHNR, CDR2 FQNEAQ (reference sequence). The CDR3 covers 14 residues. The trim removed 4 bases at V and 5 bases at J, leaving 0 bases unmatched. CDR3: CASSWDRGNEKLFF. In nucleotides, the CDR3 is TGTGCCAGCAGCTGGGACAGGGGGAATGAAAAACTGTTTTTT.

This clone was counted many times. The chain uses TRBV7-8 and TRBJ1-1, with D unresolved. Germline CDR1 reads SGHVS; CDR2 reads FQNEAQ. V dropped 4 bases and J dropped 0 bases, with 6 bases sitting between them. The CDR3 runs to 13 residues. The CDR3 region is CASSWEMNTEAFF. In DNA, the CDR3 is TGTGCCAGCAGCTGGGAAATGAACACTGAAGCTTTCTTT.